These 10 T cell receptor beta chains share one sample of origin, sequenced in a study of blood T cell repertoires in COVID-19. Repertoires were generated with immunoSEQ multiplex PCR, while TCRdb's copy carries only in-frame clones and drops some. There are approximately 220,000 clones in the sample; more than 80% occur only once, and about 10% lies in the top ten. Sample: peripheral blood. These receptors came from a woman of 80 years or more with acute or convalescent COVID-19.

The chain combines TRBV7-9 with TRBJ2-7; 9 nucleotides line up with TRBD1. The CDR3 length is 16 residues. From germline, CDR1 is SEHNR and CDR2 FQNEAQ (reference sequence). Unmatched junction bases numbered 13, after V lost 5 bases and J lost 5 bases. The CDR3 DNA is TGTGCCAGCAGCCTAGAATTCGGGACAGGGTCCCACGAGCAGTACTTC. As protein: CASSLEFGTGSHEQYF. The full variable domain, rest sourced from reference TRBV7-9 and TRBJ2-7, is DTGVSQNPRHKITKRGQNVTFRCDPISEHNRLYWYRQTLGQGPEFLTYFQNEAQLEKSRLLSDRFSAERPKGSFSTLEIQRTEQGDSAMYLCASSLEFGTGSHEQYFGPGTRLTVT.

This chain links TRBV11-2 with TRBJ1-2; the match to TRBD1 covers 7 bases. Looked up from germline, CDR1 is SGHAT and CDR2 is FQNNGV. V gave up 0 bases and J gave up 2 bases; unmatched junction bases: 0. This CDR3 comprises 14 residues. CDR3 loop: CASSLDRGNYGYTF. The DNA of the CDR3 is TGTGCCAGCAGCTTAGACAGGGGGAACTATGGCTACACCTTC.

The rearrangement uses TRBV28 and TRBJ2-7; 9 bases line up with TRBD2. With V trimmed by 10 bases and J by 3 bases, 4 bases remained unmatched. In germline, CDR1 is MDHEN, CDR2 SYDVKM. The length of the CDR3 is 12 residues. The CDR3 reads CAISGSIYEQYF. CDR3 DNA: TGTGCCATTAGCGGGAGTATCTACGAGCAGTACTTC.

This chain links TRBV7-9 with TRBJ2-3; no clear D gene. Germline lookup yields CDR1 SEHNR and CDR2 FQNEAQ (reference sequence). This CDR3 has 16 amino acids. V lost 3 bases and J lost 2, with 15 bases in between. The CDR3 sequence is CASSLSVGDYTDTQYF. As DNA, the CDR3 is TGTGCCAGCAGCTTGTCGGTAGGAGATTACACAGATACGCAGTATTTT. Using reference TRBV7-9 and TRBJ2-3 for the parts outside the CDR3, the full variable domain is DTGVSQNPRHKITKRGQNVTFRCDPISEHNRLYWYRQTLGQGPEFLTYFQNEAQLEKSRLLSDRFSAERPKGSFSTLEIQRTEQGDSAMYLCASSLSVGDYTDTQYFGPGTRLTVL.

The rearrangement joins TRBV30 to TRBJ1-2, with TRBD1 matching over 7 bases. Germline trimming cut 2 bases from V and 4 bases from J; bases unmatched to any gene: 4. This CDR3 comprises 13 residues. Germline V gives CDR1 GTSNPN, CDR2 SVGIG (reference sequence). The CDR3 bases are TGTGCCTGGAGTTTGACAGGGACCTATGGCTACACCTTC. Protein sequence: CAWSLTGTYGYTF.

Only one count was recorded for this clone. V gene TRBV11-2 combines with J gene TRBJ2-5, with D perhaps TRBD2 (5 bases). V shed 3 bases and J shed 7 bases, with 18 bases lying between them. The CDR3 covers 15 residues. Looked up from germline, CDR1 is SGHAT and CDR2 is FQNNGV. The CDR3 nucleotides read TGTGCCAGCAGCTTGATAGGTCTAGCTCTGGGGACCCAGTACTTC. It encodes CASSLIGLALGTQYF.

The chain uses TRBV11-2 and TRBJ2-6, with 7 bases fitting TRBD1. There are 16 residues in the CDR3. V was clipped by 5 bases and J by 0 bases; unmatched bases: 4. Germline assignment: CDR1 SGHAT and CDR2 FQNNGV. DNA for the CDR3: TGTGCCAGCAGCCGTCCAGGGGGCTCTGGGGCCAACGTCCTGACTTTC. Residues: CASSRPGGSGANVLTF. Using reference TRBV11-2 and TRBJ2-6 for the parts outside the CDR3, the full variable domain is EAGVAQSPRYKIIEKRQSVAFWCNPISGHATLYWYQQILGQGPKLLIQFQNNGVVDDSQLPKDRFSAERLKGVDSTLKIQPAKLEDSAVYLCASSRPGGSGANVLTFGAGSRLTVL.

CDR3 nucleotides: TGTGCCAGTAGTAACCCCCGACTAGCGGGAATCACAGATACGCAGTATTTT. Its translation: CASSNPRLAGITDTQYF. The chain carries TRBV19 and TRBJ2-3; 11 bases fit TRBD2. Germline V lookup: CDR1 LNHDA, CDR2 SQIVND (reference sequence). Trimming took 4 bases from V and 2 from J; bases not matched to a gene: 8. The CDR3 has 17 residues. Filled out from reference TRBV19 and TRBJ2-3, the complete variable domain reads DGGITQSPKYLFRKEGQNVTLSCEQNLNHDAMYWYRQDPGQGLRLIYYSQIVNDFQKGDIAEGYSVSREKKESFPLTVTSAQKNPTAFYLCASSNPRLAGITDTQYFGPGTRLTVL.

The V call is TRBV10-3, the J call TRBJ1-5; 8 nucleotides align to TRBD1. The junction had 12 bases not matched to a gene; V was cut back by 0 bases and J by 8 bases. Germline V CDR1 and CDR2: ENHRY, SYGVKD. CDR3 size: 17 residues. CDR3 residues: CAISESGGQGGVEPQHF. Here the CDR3 DNA reads TGTGCCATCAGTGAGTCGGGAGGACAGGGAGGCGTGGAGCCCCAGCATTTT.

V gene TRBV13 combines with J gene TRBJ2-1; D remains unclear. Germline V gene sequence: CDR1 PRHDT, CDR2 FYEKMQ (reference sequence). The CDR3 loop spans 14 amino acids. The V gene lost 5 bases and the J gene lost 4 bases, with 12 bases spanning the gap. Here the CDR3 DNA reads TGTGCCAGCAGCACCTATCAATTGTACAATGAGCAGTTCTTC. Its translation is CASSTYQLYNEQFF.